This TCR beta chain was captured by sequencing in a study of blood T cells in healthy people across ages. The use of a sample-barcoded 5' primer and a J-beta primer mix characterized a second PCR of roughly 7 to 12 cycles. TCRdb analysed the 5' RACE reads with MiXCR anew, one entry per CDR3 protein. The sample contains around 1,000,000 distinct CDR3 sequences, under 30% of which appear only once. Trimming shortened V by 4 bases and J by 4 bases, and 13 bases separated the two germline ends. In germline, CDR1 is MNHEY, CDR2 SVGAGI. This CDR3 region has 14 residues. In addition, the sample was reused for a study of T cells of mothers and their children.

This chain joins TRBV6-5 and TRBJ2-5; D remains unclear. This TCR derives from a girl aged 2 to 9 in good health. Input material: blood. The CDR3 nucleotides read TGTGCCAGCAGTTTCCTGGACGGCGTAGAGACCCAGTACTTC. Amino acid sequence: CASSFLDGVETQYF.